This TCR beta chain is from a study of OX40 agonist ivuxolimab in advanced cancers. Study-wide results and caveats: Among the lowest peripheral clonal expansion occurred in 0.1-3.0 mg/kg partial responders. CD4+ and CD8+ blood T cells expanded clonally by week 6 at 0.1 to 3.0 mg/kg.

The CDR3 length is 13 residues. Per germline, CDR1 SGDLS and CDR2 YYNGEE. V lost 4 bases to trimming and J lost 8 bases, with 12 bases between them. Baseline, cycle 4 day 1, and cycle 7 day 1 were the blood sampling points. With regard to this clone: What it recognizes is unknown.

Generated by immunoSEQ multiplex PCR, the TCRdb table keeps only in-frame clones and is missing some. The repertoire includes nearly 110,000 clones, 90% of them detected once, and about 0.5% sits in the top ten. The sequence came from an adult with an advanced solid tumor such as melanoma, head and neck, liver or kidney cancer. The sequencing here drew on CD4+ or CD8+ T cells sorted from blood, taken in a trial of the OX40 agonist ivuxolimab. V is TRBV9 and J is TRBJ2-2; D is perhaps TRBD1 or TRBD2 (5 bases each). Here the CDR3 DNA reads TGTGCCAGCAGCACCGAGGGGTCGGGGGAGCTGTTTTTT. As protein: CASSTEGSGELFF.